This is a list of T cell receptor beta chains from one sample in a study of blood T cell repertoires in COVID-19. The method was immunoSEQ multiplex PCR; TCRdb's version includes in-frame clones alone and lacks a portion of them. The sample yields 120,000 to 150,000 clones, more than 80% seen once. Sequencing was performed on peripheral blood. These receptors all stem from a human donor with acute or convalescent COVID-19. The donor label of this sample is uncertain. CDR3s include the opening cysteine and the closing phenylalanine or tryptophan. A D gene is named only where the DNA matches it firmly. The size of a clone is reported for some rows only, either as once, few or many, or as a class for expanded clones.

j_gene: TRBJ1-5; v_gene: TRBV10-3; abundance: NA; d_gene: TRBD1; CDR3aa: CAISEDRAQPQHF; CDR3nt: TGTGCCATCAGTGAGGACAGGGCACAGCCCCAGCATTTT
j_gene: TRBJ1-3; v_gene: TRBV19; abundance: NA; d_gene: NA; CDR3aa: CASSIGGRPGNTIYF; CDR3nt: TGTGCCAGTAGTATTGGAGGGCGGCCTGGAAACACCATATATTTT
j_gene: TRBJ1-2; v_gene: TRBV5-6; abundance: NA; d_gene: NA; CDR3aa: CASSPGGVYGYTF; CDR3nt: TGTGCCAGCAGCCCAGGAGGAGTCTATGGCTACACCTTC
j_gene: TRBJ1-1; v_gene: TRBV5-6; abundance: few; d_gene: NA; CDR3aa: CASSNTGPGTEAFF; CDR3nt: TGTGCCAGCAGCAATACAGGGCCGGGCACTGAAGCTTTCTTT
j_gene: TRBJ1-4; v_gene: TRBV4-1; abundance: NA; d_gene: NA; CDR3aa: CASSQFHGNFDDEKLFF; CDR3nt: TGCGCCAGCAGCCAATTTCACGGGAACTTCGATGATGAAAAACTGTTTTTT
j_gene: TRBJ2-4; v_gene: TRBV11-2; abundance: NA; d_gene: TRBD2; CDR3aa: CASSTPSGGGRNIQYF; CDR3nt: TGTGCCAGCAGCACCCCTAGCGGGGGGGGGAGAAACATTCAGTACTTC
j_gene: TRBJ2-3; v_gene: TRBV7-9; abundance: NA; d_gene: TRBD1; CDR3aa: CACGQGAADTQYF; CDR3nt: TGTGCCTGTGGACAGGGGGCCGCGGATACGCAGTATTTT
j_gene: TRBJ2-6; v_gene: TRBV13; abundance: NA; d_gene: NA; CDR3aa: CASSFRVSLSGANVLTF; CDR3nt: TGTGCCAGCAGCTTCCGGGTTTCACTCTCTGGGGCCAACGTCCTGACTTTC
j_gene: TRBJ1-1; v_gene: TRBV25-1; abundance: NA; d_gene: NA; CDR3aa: CASSSDSMDTEAFF; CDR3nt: TGTGCCAGCAGCTCCGACAGCATGGACACTGAAGCTTTCTTT
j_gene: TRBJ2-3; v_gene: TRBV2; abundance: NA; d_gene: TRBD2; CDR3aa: CASSRTSGGPSTDTQYF; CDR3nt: TGTGCCAGCAGTCGGACTAGCGGGGGGCCTAGCACAGATACGCAGTATTTT
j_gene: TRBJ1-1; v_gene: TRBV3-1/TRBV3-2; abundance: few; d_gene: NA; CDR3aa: CASSQDRSGRVTEAFF; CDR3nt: TGTGCCAGCAGCCAAGATCGGAGTGGCAGGGTCACTGAAGCTTTCTTT
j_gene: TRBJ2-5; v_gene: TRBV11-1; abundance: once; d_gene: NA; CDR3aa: CASSSNGQVETQYF; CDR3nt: TGTGCCAGCAGCTCGAACGGACAAGTGGAGACCCAGTACTTC
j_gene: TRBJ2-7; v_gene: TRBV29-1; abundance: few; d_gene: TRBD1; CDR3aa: CSVMDRGRAYEQYF; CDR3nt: TGCAGCGTCATGGACAGGGGAAGGGCCTACGAGCAGTACTTC
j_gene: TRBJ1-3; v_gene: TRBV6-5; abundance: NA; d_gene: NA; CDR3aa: CASSSHGGSGNTIYF; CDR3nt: TGTGCCAGCAGTTCCCACGGGGGCTCTGGAAACACCATATATTTT
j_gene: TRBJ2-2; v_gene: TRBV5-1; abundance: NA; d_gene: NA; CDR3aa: CASSLAPQGNTGELFF; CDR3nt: TGCGCCAGCAGCTTGGCCCCCCAGGGAAACACCGGGGAGCTGTTTTTT
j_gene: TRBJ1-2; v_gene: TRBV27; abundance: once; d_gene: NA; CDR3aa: CASSFLGPLRGYTF; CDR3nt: TGTGCCAGCAGTTTCCTAGGTCCTCTGAGGGGCTACACCTTC
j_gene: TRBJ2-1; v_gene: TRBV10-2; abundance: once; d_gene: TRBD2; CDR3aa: CASSERVAGQKQFF; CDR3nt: TGCGCCAGCAGTGAGAGGGTAGCGGGCCAAAAGCAGTTCTTC
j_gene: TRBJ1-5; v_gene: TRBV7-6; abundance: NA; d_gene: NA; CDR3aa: CASSLLAGAYQPQHF; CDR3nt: TGTGCCAGCAGCTTATTAGCGGGGGCTTATCAGCCCCAGCATTTT
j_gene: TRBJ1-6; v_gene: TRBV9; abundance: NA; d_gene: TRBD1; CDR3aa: CASSVGTGGTNSPLHF; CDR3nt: TGTGCCAGCAGCGTTGGGACAGGGGGAACTAATTCACCCCTCCACTTT
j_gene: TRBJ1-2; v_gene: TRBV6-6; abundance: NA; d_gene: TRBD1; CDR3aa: CASSSPDREGYGYTF; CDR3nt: TGTGCCAGCAGTTCCCCGGACAGGGAAGGGTATGGCTACACCTTC
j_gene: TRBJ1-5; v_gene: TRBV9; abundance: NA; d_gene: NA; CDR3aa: CASSTGINQPQHF; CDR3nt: TGTGCCAGCAGTACGGGAATCAATCAGCCCCAGCATTTT
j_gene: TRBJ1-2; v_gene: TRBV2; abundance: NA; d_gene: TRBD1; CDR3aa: CASSIDRGRNYGYTF; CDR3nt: TGTGCCAGCAGTATCGACAGGGGGCGGAACTATGGCTACACCTTC